Shown below are 16 T cell receptor beta chains from a single sample sequenced in a study of beta chain features in type 1 diabetes. Expressed TCRB transcripts were sequenced because the entire RNA isolate underwent reverse transcription. Profiling relied on immunoSEQ multiplex PCR, and the TCRdb table lists in-frame clones only, not all of them. The table lists 600,000 to 650,000 clones, around 16% of them singletons, with roughly 0.098% in the top ten. Sequencing was done on a sample of naive CD4+ T cells from blood. These receptors were taken from a man between 18 and 29 years old in good health.

The chain combines TRBV19 with TRBJ2-7; D remains unclear. V shed 3 bases and J shed 8 bases, with 11 bases lying between them. The CDR3 is made up of 12 amino acids. Looked up from germline, CDR1 is LNHDA and CDR2 is SQIVND (reference sequence). The CDR3 bases are TGTGCCAGTAGTATTACCGGATCACAGCAGTACTTC. As protein: CASSITGSQQYF.

The rearrangement links TRBV28 to TRBJ1-2, with no clear D. Germline V gene data show CDR1 as MDHEN and CDR2 as SYDVKM. The V gene lost 8 bases and the J gene lost 0 bases, with 10 bases spanning the gap. This CDR3 contains 13 residues. CDR3 loop: CASLPGANYGYTF. In DNA, the CDR3 is TGTGCCAGCCTCCCTGGAGCTAACTATGGCTACACCTTC.

This chain's CDR3 is CASSGGYSGNTIYF. As DNA, the CDR3 is TGTGCCAGCAGCGGGGGATACTCTGGAAACACCATATATTTT. The chain recombines TRBV9 with TRBJ1-3; the D is unclear. Trimming removed 3 bases from V and 0 bases from J, with 7 bases in between. Per the germline V gene, CDR1 is SGDLS and CDR2 is YYNGEE. This CDR3 is built from 14 residues.

J is TRBJ2-2 and V is TRBV14; D not resolved. V lost 2 bases and J 1 base, leaving 5 bases between the germline ends. CDR1 is SGHDN, CDR2 FVKESK, per germline. The CDR3 runs 14 residues. The CDR3 region has the DNA TGTGCCAGCAGCCAATTTCTGAACACCGGGGAGCTGTTTTTT. Its protein is CASSQFLNTGELFF. Variable domain in full (rest from reference TRBV14 and TRBJ2-2): EAGVTQFPSHSVIEKGQTVTLRCDPISGHDNLYWYRRVMGKEIKFLLHFVKESKQDESGMPNNRFLAERTGGTYSTLKVQPAELEDSGVYFCASSQFLNTGELFFGEGSRLTVL.

The V call is TRBV20-1, the J call TRBJ2-7; no clear D gene. The V end lost 8 bases, the J end lost 2 bases, and 7 bases lay between the germline ends. Germline V gene lookup returns CDR1 DFQATT and CDR2 SNEGSKA (reference sequence). CDR3 length equals 10 residues. In DNA form, the CDR3 reads TGCAGTCTCCTAGCCTACGAGCAGTACTTC. It is translated as CSLLAYEQYF.

This clone was found a few times. This rearrangement joins TRBV5-4 to TRBJ1-1; TRBD1 might be the D (5 bases). Per the germline V gene, CDR1 is SGHNT and CDR2 is YYREEE (reference sequence). V lost 0 bases and J 4 bases, leaving 13 bases between the germline ends. There are 15 residues in the CDR3. The CDR3 sequence: CASSLGTAGRTEAFF. In DNA form, the CDR3 reads TGTGCCAGCAGCTTGGGGACCGCGGGGCGCACTGAAGCTTTCTTT.

CDR3 bases: TGTGCCAGCAGCCGCCCTGGTACGGCCAATGAGCAGTTCTTC. Amino acids: CASSRPGTANEQFF. This chain uses TRBV9 with TRBJ2-1, with no clear D. V lost 4 bases to trimming and J lost 6 bases, with 14 bases between them. There are 14 residues in the CDR3. The germline V gene has CDR1 SGDLS and CDR2 YYNGEE.

The V gene is TRBV18, the J gene TRBJ2-1, with TRBD1 matching over 8 bases. Unmatched junction bases numbered 12, after V lost 0 bases and J lost 5 bases. The CDR3 is 18 amino acids. Per germline, CDR1 KGHSH and CDR2 LQKENI. CDR3 amino acids: CASSPPFFQDRDNNEQFF. The CDR3 DNA is TGTGCCAGCTCACCACCTTTTTTCCAGGACAGGGATAACAATGAGCAGTTCTTC.

In this sample, this clone turned up a few times. The chain uses TRBV5-4 and TRBJ2-7, with TRBD1 as a possible D gene (6 bases). Germline V gives CDR1 SGHNT, CDR2 YYREEE (reference sequence). This CDR3 is built from 14 residues. Trimming left V 0 bases short and J 5 bases short, with 12 bases between. The CDR3 region has the DNA TGTGCCAGCAGCTTGGCCGGGACACGCCACGAGCAGTACTTC. It translates to CASSLAGTRHEQYF.

Only a few counts were recorded for this clone. The gene calls are TRBV5-1 and TRBJ2-6; the D gene is possibly TRBD1 (6 bases). Germline V CDR1 and CDR2: SGHRS, YFSETQ. There are 17 residues in the CDR3. V shed 0 bases and J shed 0 bases, with 10 bases lying between them. The CDR3 is CASSLGTASSGANVLTF. CDR3 in DNA: TGCGCCAGCAGCTTGGGGACAGCTAGCTCTGGGGCCAACGTCCTGACTTTC.

This clone has more than one count but fewer than ten. CDR3 DNA: TGTGCCAGCAGAGTAGACAGGAGGGGCACTGAAGCTTTCTTT. It specifies CASRVDRRGTEAFF. This sequence joins TRBV6-4 and TRBJ1-1, with D perhaps matching TRBD1 (6 bases). V was clipped by 6 bases and J by 4 bases, with 15 bases between them. Germline V gene sequence: CDR1 MRHNA, CDR2 SNTAGT. The CDR3 covers 14 residues.

This clone was seen a few times. The chain carries TRBV10-3 and TRBJ2-3; perhaps D is TRBD1 or TRBD2 (5 bases each). CDR3 size: 15 residues. Germline lookup yields CDR1 ENHRY and CDR2 SYGVKD. The ends were cut back, 6 bases at V and 3 bases at J, with 16 bases in the middle. CDR3 amino acids: CAIRPQVTRTDTQYF. Written as DNA, the CDR3 is TGTGCCATCAGACCACAGGTTACTAGAACAGATACGCAGTATTTT.

The chain is built from TRBV5-1 and TRBJ2-3; 7 bases map to TRBD2. V trimming: 5 bases; J trimming: 4 bases; junction bases outside the gene matches: 10. Germline CDR1 and CDR2: SGHRS and YFSETQ. The CDR3 runs 15 residues. CDR3 DNA: TGCGCCAGCAGGGGAACCAGGACTAGTGCAGATACGCAGTATTTT. Its protein product is CASRGTRTSADTQYF.

The rearrangement links TRBV27 to TRBJ2-1; 11 nucleotides align to TRBD2. Germline V gene data show CDR1 as MNHEY and CDR2 as SMNVEV (reference sequence). The CDR3 has 16 residues. The ends lost 4 bases at V and 7 bases at J; junction bases unmatched: 9. CDR3 loop: CASSSLAGVLRNEQFF. CDR3 nucleotide sequence: TGTGCCAGCAGTTCACTAGCGGGAGTGTTAAGAAATGAGCAGTTCTTC.

This clone has just a few counts. The rearrangement joins TRBV6-5 to TRBJ2-7; TRBD1 agrees at 8 bases. Trimming at V came to 4 bases and at J to 5 bases, leaving 7 bases not matched to a gene. This CDR3 spans 14 amino acids. Looked up from germline, CDR1 is MNHEY and CDR2 is SVGAGI. The DNA of the CDR3 is TGTGCCAGCAGTTCCCCGGACAGGGACCACGAGCAGTACTTC. This translates into CASSSPDRDHEQYF.

In this sample, this clone turned up a few times. V usage is TRBV9 and J usage is TRBJ2-7; D not resolved. The CDR3 totals 11 residues. The V and J ends lost 10 bases and 6 bases respectively, with 14 bases between them. Germline V gene lookup returns CDR1 SGDLS and CDR2 YYNGEE. The CDR3 bases are TGTGCCCCCCGGTTTAAGAGCGAGCAGTACTTC. This gives the protein CAPRFKSEQYF.